The T cell receptor beta chain under discussion was sequenced for a study of blood T cell repertoires in COVID-19. The V segment lost 3 bases and the J segment 6 bases; nucleotides outside the gene matches: 7. Germline assignment: CDR1 MGHRA and CDR2 YSYEKL. This CDR3 has 14 residues. Libraries were prepared by immunoSEQ multiplex PCR; TCRdb keeps only in-frame clonotypes and omits some of them. The profile shows about 160,000 clones, 60% to 85% of them singletons. This sequence originates from a man in his sixties with acute or convalescent COVID-19. The V and J genes are TRBV4-1 and TRBJ2-7; TRBD1 aligns across 8 bases. The sample comprised peripheral blood. In DNA form, the CDR3 reads TGCGCCAGCAGCCACGGACAGGGCCCTGCCGAGCAGTACTTC. Amino acid sequence: CASSHGQGPAEQYF.